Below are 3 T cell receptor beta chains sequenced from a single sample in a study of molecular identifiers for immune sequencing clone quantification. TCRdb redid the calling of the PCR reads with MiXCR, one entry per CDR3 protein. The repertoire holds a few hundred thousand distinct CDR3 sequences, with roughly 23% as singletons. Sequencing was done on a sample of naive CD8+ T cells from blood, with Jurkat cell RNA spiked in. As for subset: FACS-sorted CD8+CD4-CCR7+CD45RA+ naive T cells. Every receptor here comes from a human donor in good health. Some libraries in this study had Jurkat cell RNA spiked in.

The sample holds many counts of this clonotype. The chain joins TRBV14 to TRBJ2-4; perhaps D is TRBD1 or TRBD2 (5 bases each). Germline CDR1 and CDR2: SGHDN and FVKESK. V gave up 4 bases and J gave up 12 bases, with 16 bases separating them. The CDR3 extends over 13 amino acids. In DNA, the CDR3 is TGTGCCAGCAGCCCCGGGACGCCAGAGAGTCAGTACTTC. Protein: CASSPGTPESQYF.

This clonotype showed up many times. The CDR3 coding sequence is TGTGCCAGCAGTTTTGTTAACAGCCGGGAGCAGTACTTC. This translates into CASSFVNSREQYF. The chain carries TRBV28 and TRBJ2-7; D unclear. CDR1 MDHEN and CDR2 SYDVKM come from the germline V gene. This CDR3 has 13 amino acids. Trimming cost V 3 bases and J 7 bases, with 13 bases left between them.

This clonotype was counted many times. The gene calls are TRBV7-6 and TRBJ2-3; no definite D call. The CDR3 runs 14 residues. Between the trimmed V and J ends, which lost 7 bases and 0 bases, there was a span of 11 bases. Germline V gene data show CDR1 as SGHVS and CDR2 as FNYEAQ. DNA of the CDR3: TGTGCCAGCAAGGGAAGTATCAGCACAGATACGCAGTATTTT. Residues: CASKGSISTDTQYF.